These 18 T cell receptor beta chains were all obtained from the same sample, sequenced in a study of blood T cell repertoires in COVID-19. Repertoires were generated with immunoSEQ multiplex PCR, while TCRdb's copy carries only in-frame clones and drops some. Altogether roughly 280,000 clones are present, 75% to 90% being singletons, with the ten largest covering under 2%. Sequencing was performed on peripheral blood. The origin of the receptors is a man aged 30-40 years with active or convalescent COVID-19.

V usage is TRBV6-4 and J usage is TRBJ2-3; 8 nucleotides line up with TRBD2. The V segment lost 2 bases and the J segment 2 bases; nucleotides outside the gene matches: 3. The CDR3 contains 15 residues. Per the germline V gene, CDR1 is MRHNA and CDR2 is SNTAGT. CDR3 protein: CASSDGGGLTDTQYF. The CDR3 DNA reads TGTGCCAGCAGTGACGGCGGGGGGCTCACAGATACGCAGTATTTT.

The chain recombines TRBV30 with TRBJ1-2; 10 nucleotides align to TRBD1. This CDR3 contains 13 residues. Germline CDR1 is GTSNPN and CDR2 is SVGIG (reference sequence). The J segment lost 10 bases and the V segment lost 4 bases, leaving 9 bases of the junction unmatched. CDR3 loop: CAWNPGQGIFYTF. The CDR3 nucleotides read TGTGCCTGGAATCCGGGACAGGGGATTTTCTACACCTTC. Filled out from reference TRBV30 and TRBJ1-2, the complete variable domain reads SQTIHQWPATLVQPVGSPLSLECTVEGTSNPNLYWYRQAAGRGLQLLFYSVGIGQISSEVPQNLSASRPQDRQFILSSKKLLLSDSGFYLCAWNPGQGIFYTFGSGTRLTVV.

This chain links TRBV10-3 with TRBJ1-1, with 9 bases fitting TRBD1. Germline V gene data show CDR1 as ENHRY and CDR2 as SYGVKD. With 9 bases clipped from V and 7 bases from J, the junction kept 3 bases outside the gene matches. This CDR3 region has 11 residues. The CDR3 protein is CAIGQGYEAFF. The CDR3 DNA reads as TGTGCCATTGGACAGGGGTATGAAGCTTTCTTT.

This clone occurred once. This chain connects TRBV2 to TRBJ2-7; possibly TRBD1 for D (6 bases). CDR3 size: 13 residues. Trimming cost V 7 bases and J 3 bases, with 13 bases left between them. Germline V gene lookup returns CDR1 SNHLY and CDR2 FYNNEI. In nucleotides, the CDR3 is TGTGCCAGCAAAGCGGACAGAAACTACGAGCAGTACTTC. Protein sequence: CASKADRNYEQYF.

This sequence joins TRBV25-1 and TRBJ1-5; weak D call: TRBD1 (6 bases). The germline gives CDR1 MGHDK, CDR2 SYGVNS. The CDR3 has 17 amino acids. V lost 4 bases and J lost 0, with 16 bases in between. CDR3: CASSGEKYRDSNQPQHF. In nucleotides, the CDR3 is TGTGCCAGCAGTGGAGAAAAATACAGGGATAGCAATCAGCCCCAGCATTTT.

V is TRBV18 and J is TRBJ2-7, with 7 positions matching TRBD1. Germline-derived CDR1 and CDR2 are KGHSH and LQKENI. The V and J ends lost 5 bases and 0 bases, in that order; junction bases with no gene match: 4. The CDR3 sequence is 14 residues long. The CDR3 DNA reads as TGTGCCAGCTCAAAGGACAGGAGCTCCTACGAGCAGTACTTC. It translates to CASSKDRSSYEQYF. Using reference TRBV18 and TRBJ2-7 for the parts outside the CDR3, the full variable domain is NAGVMQNPRHLVRRRGQEARLRCSPMKGHSHVYWYRQLPEEGLKFMVYLQKENIIDESGMPKERFSAEFPKEGPSILRIQQVVRGDSAAYFCASSKDRSSYEQYFGPGTRLTVT.

The rearrangement links TRBV5-1 to TRBJ1-2; 12 positions agree with TRBD1. J gave up 8 bases and V 0 bases, and 2 bases lay outside the gene matches. Looked up from germline, CDR1 is SGHRS and CDR2 is YFSETQ. CDR3 length: 14 amino acids. The CDR3 region has the DNA TGCGCCAGCAGCTTGGCCGGGACAGGGGGCGGCTACACCTTC. Residues: CASSLAGTGGGYTF. Variable domain in full (rest from reference TRBV5-1 and TRBJ1-2): KAGVTQTPRYLIKTRGQQVTLSCSPISGHRSVSWYQQTPGQGLQFLFEYFSETQRNKGNFPGRFSGRQFSNSRSEMNVSTLELGDSALYLCASSLAGTGGGYTFGSGTRLTVV.

The chain links TRBV14 to TRBJ2-1; a possible D gene is TRBD2 (5 bases). The ends were cut back, 5 bases at V and 5 bases at J, with 19 bases in the middle. The CDR3 consists of 16 residues. Per germline, CDR1 SGHDN and CDR2 FVKESK. CDR3 residues: CASSAPSTGWNNEQFF. DNA for the CDR3: TGTGCCAGCAGCGCCCCTAGCACGGGGTGGAACAATGAGCAGTTCTTC.

The CDR3 DNA reads TGTGCCAGCAGCTTAGCTGTGGGACAGGGCCATGAAAAACTGTTTTTT. As protein: CASSLAVGQGHEKLFF. The rearrangement links TRBV7-9 to TRBJ1-4; 9 bases line up with TRBD1. The junction had 5 bases not matched to a gene; V was cut back by 0 bases and J by 6 bases. From germline, CDR1 is SEHNR and CDR2 FQNEAQ (reference sequence). The CDR3 spans 16 residues. Combining the CDR3 with reference TRBV7-9 and TRBJ1-4 gives the whole variable domain DTGVSQNPRHKITKRGQNVTFRCDPISEHNRLYWYRQTLGQGPEFLTYFQNEAQLEKSRLLSDRFSAERPKGSFSTLEIQRTEQGDSAMYLCASSLAVGQGHEKLFFGSGTQLSVL.

CDR3 coding DNA: TGTGCCAGCAGCACCGGGACAGGGTACAATGAGCAGTTCTTC. Its translation is CASSTGTGYNEQFF. J is TRBJ2-1 and V is TRBV11-2; TRBD1 matches 9 bases. Germline-derived CDR1 and CDR2 are SGHAT and FQNNGV. This CDR3 contains 14 residues. The V and J ends lost 5 bases and 4 bases, in that order; junction bases with no gene match: 3.

CDR3 sequence: CASSRSATGGPVTNEKLFF. The CDR3 coding sequence is TGTGCCAGCAGCAGATCGGCGACAGGGGGCCCTGTGACTAATGAAAAACTGTTTTTT. The gene calls are TRBV7-2 and TRBJ1-4; 10 bases fit TRBD1. This CDR3 is 19 amino acids long. The germline V gene encodes CDR1 SGHTA and CDR2 FQGNSA. V lost 5 bases and J lost 2; bases outside the gene matches: 14.

The chain is built from TRBV5-1 and TRBJ2-7; TRBD1 matches 9 bases. CDR1 and CDR2 from the germline V gene are SGHRS and YFSETQ. The CDR3 contains 15 residues. J was trimmed by 2 bases and V by 4 bases; bases with no gene match: 7. In nucleotides, the CDR3 is TGCGCCAGCAGCGCTACGGGACAGGGAACCTACGAGCAGTACTTC. Translation: CASSATGQGTYEQYF.

The rearrangement links TRBV18 to TRBJ1-1; possibly TRBD1 for D (6 bases). The CDR3 consists of 15 residues. Trimming removed 4 bases at V and 1 base at J, with 13 bases between. Germline CDR1 KGHSH, CDR2 LQKENI. CDR3: CASSLGQTRNTEAFF. CDR3 sequence (DNA): TGTGCCAGCTCACTCGGACAGACCCGGAACACTGAAGCTTTCTTT. Filled out from reference TRBV18 and TRBJ1-1, the complete variable domain reads NAGVMQNPRHLVRRRGQEARLRCSPMKGHSHVYWYRQLPEEGLKFMVYLQKENIIDESGMPKERFSAEFPKEGPSILRIQQVVRGDSAAYFCASSLGQTRNTEAFFGQGTRLTVV.

V gene TRBV2 combines with J gene TRBJ1-6, with 8 bases that match TRBD1. The CDR3 covers 16 residues. The V gene end was trimmed by 5 bases and the J gene end by 0 bases; junction bases not matched to a gene: 3. The germline CDR1 and CDR2 sequences are SNHLY and FYNNEI. The CDR3 DNA reads TGTGCCAGCAGTCGGACAGGGAGCTCCTATAATTCACCCCTCCACTTT. This codes for CASSRTGSSYNSPLHF.

The J gene is TRBJ1-3, the V gene TRBV4-1; TRBD1 agrees at 9 bases. The junction had 7 bases not matched to a gene; V was cut back by 4 bases and J by 3 bases. The V gene's germline CDR1 is MGHRA and CDR2 YSYEKL. The CDR3 covers 16 residues. The CDR3, as DNA: TGCGCCAGCAGCCCCCGGACAGGGGTTTTTGGAAACACCATATATTTT. Translating gives CASSPRTGVFGNTIYF.

This chain links TRBV4-1 with TRBJ2-7, with D tentatively TRBD2 (5 bases). Trimming cost V 0 bases and J 9 bases, with 12 bases left between them. Germline V gene sequence: CDR1 MGHRA, CDR2 YSYEKL. The CDR3 is made up of 13 amino acids. This CDR3 is CASSQDFGGAQYF. CDR3 nucleotide sequence: TGCGCCAGCAGCCAAGATTTTGGAGGCGCGCAGTACTTC.

V and J are TRBV10-3 and TRBJ1-5; unclear D gene. Germline assignment: CDR1 ENHRY and CDR2 SYGVKD. The CDR3 has 13 amino acids. With 2 bases removed from V and 6 bases from J, the gap between germline ends came to 8 bases. The CDR3 nucleotides are TGTGCCATCAGTGAGCCAGAGGGTCAGCCCCAGCATTTT. Protein product: CAISEPEGQPQHF.

V gene TRBV18 combines with J gene TRBJ2-1, with unresolved D. Germline CDR1 KGHSH, CDR2 LQKENI. The CDR3 consists of 13 residues. V dropped 0 bases and J dropped 5 bases, with 5 bases sitting between them. The CDR3 coding sequence is TGTGCCAGCTCACCACCGTCAGACAATGAGCAGTTCTTC. Translating gives CASSPPSDNEQFF.